The next 7 T cell receptor beta chains were all read from a single sample in a study of blood T cells in healthy people across ages. It was with a sample-barcoded 5' primer and a J-beta primer mix that a second PCR of about 6 to 12 cycles was run. TCRdb ran MiXCR on the 5' RACE reads and lists one entry per CDR3 protein. The sample has fewer than 950,000 distinct CDR3 sequences; less than 70% are singletons. The specimen was blood. Receptors were obtained from a man older than 75 in good health.

This clonotype came up a few times. The J gene is TRBJ2-4, the V gene TRBV29-1; D call uncertain. CDR1 is SQVTM, CDR2 ANQGSEA, per germline. CDR3 length: 11 amino acids. Trimming took off 6 bases at V and 7 bases at J, with 10 bases between the two ends. The CDR3 DNA sequence: TGCAGCGTGTTGGATAATAACATTCAGTACTTC. It specifies CSVLDNNIQYF.

As DNA, the CDR3 is TGTGCCAGCCCCGGAGGGTGTCAGCACAGAGACGAGTATTTT. Amino acid sequence: CASPGGCQHRDEYF. V is TRBV9 and J is TRBJ2-3; a possible D gene is TRBD2 (6 bases). The CDR3 covers 14 residues. Trimming left V 7 bases short and J 13 bases short, with 25 bases between. CDR1 and CDR2 from the germline V gene are SGDLS and YYNGEE.

The V gene is TRBV20-1, the J gene TRBJ2-4, with D possibly being TRBD1 or TRBD2 (5 bases each). CDR3 length: 14 residues. The germline gives CDR1 DFQATT, CDR2 SNEGSKA (reference sequence). The DNA of the CDR3 is TGCAGCACGTTCGGGGACCTAGCCAAAAACATTCAGTACTTC. It is translated as CSTFGDLAKNIQYF.

V gene TRBV9 combines with J gene TRBJ2-6, with 9 bases identical to TRBD1. CDR1 is SGDLS, CDR2 YYNGEE, per germline. This CDR3 contains 17 residues. The V segment lost 0 bases and the J segment 3 bases; nucleotides outside the gene matches: 4. The CDR3 bases are TGTGCCAGCAGCGTAGATGGGGACAGGGTTGGGGCCAACGTCCTGACTTTC. Its translation is CASSVDGDRVGANVLTF.

V and J are TRBV20-1 and TRBJ2-7, with 9 bases lining up with TRBD1. The CDR3 sequence is 13 residues long. CDR1 is DFQATT and CDR2 is SNEGSKA in the germline V gene (reference sequence). The CDR3 bases are TGCAGCGCCAGGGACAGGGTGTCCTACGAGCAGTACTTC. Translation gives CSARDRVSYEQYF.

This clonotype was detected a few times. This sequence joins TRBV7-2 and TRBJ2-4; possibly TRBD2 for D (6 bases). Per the germline V gene, CDR1 is SGHTA and CDR2 is FQGNSA. This CDR3 is built from 11 residues. V was trimmed by 5 bases and J by 13 bases, leaving 12 bases between them. The CDR3 DNA follows: TGTGCCAGCAGCCATGGGGGGAACCAGTACTTC. Protein product: CASSHGGNQYF.

The V gene is TRBV20-1, the J gene TRBJ2-5; D perhaps matches TRBD2 (5 bases). The V gene lost 3 bases and the J gene lost 2 bases, with 10 bases spanning the gap. The CDR3 contains 13 residues. Germline V gene data show CDR1 as DFQATT and CDR2 as SNEGSKA (reference sequence). The CDR3 nucleotides read TGCAGTGCTAGCGGGGTCACACAAGAGACCCAGTACTTC. As protein: CSASGVTQETQYF.